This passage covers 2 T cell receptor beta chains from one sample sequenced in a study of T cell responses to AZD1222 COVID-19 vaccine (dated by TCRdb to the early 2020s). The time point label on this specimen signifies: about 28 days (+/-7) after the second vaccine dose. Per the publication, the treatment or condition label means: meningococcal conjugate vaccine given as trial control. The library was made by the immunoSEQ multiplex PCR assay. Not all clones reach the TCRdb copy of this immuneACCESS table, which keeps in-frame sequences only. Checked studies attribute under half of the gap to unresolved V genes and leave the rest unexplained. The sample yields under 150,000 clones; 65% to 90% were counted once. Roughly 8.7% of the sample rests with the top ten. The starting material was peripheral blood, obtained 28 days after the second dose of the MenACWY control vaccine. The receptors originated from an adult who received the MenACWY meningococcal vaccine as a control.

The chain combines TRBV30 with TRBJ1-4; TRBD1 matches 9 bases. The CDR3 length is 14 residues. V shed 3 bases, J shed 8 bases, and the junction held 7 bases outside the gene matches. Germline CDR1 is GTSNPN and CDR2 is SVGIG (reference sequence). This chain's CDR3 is CAWRNRGRREKLFF. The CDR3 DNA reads TGTGCCTGGAGAAACAGGGGGCGACGAGAAAAACTGTTTTTT.

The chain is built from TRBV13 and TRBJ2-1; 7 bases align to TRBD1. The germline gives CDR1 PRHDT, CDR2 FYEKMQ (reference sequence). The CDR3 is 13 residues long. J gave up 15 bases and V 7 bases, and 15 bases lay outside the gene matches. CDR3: CASTASIGTDLFF. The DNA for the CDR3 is TGTGCCAGCACCGCTTCTATCGGGACAGATCTGTTCTTC.